The clone carrying this T cell receptor beta chain was picked up a small number of times. Its antigen is not identified. This specimen comes from a study of T cell repertoires in cytomegalovirus infection. Study in general: Public TCR beta signatures marked donors with CMV infection and the matching HLA.

TCRdb passed the reads through MiXCR, listing each CDR3 protein once. This table holds roughly 640,000 distinct CDR3 sequences, 20% to 25% found once. Trimming at V came to 5 bases and at J to 6 bases, leaving 8 bases not matched to a gene. The CDR3 covers 15 residues. Germline V gene lookup returns CDR1 MNHEY and CDR2 SVGAGI. Findings of the study overall: The response measured ex vivo was dominated by TCR beta clonotypes (HLA-C-restricted and CMV-specific). Summed public TCR beta family frequency identified CMV carriers bearing the relevant HLA.

This TCR was recovered from a human donor in good health (CMV status not recorded). Some clones in this sample may be carry-over from other donors' samples. The sample comprised CD8+ T cells from PBMCs. The chain combines TRBV6-5 with TRBJ2-2; TRBD1 agrees at 8 bases. The CDR3: CASSIQTGASGELFF. DNA for the CDR3: TGTGCCAGCAGTATACAGACAGGGGCCTCCGGGGAGCTGTTTTTT.